This T cell receptor (beta chain) was profiled in a study of CXCR3-negative and CXCR3-positive naive CD8 T cells. The study's findings and limits: Naive cells used TRBV-TRBJ genes in much the same way whether CXCR3-negative or CXCR3-positive; memory cells did not. Naive cells positive for CXCR3 carried more hydrophobic TRB CDR3s than CXCR3-negative ones.

Naive CD8+ T cells were CD45RO-CCR7+CD27+CD95-. All TRB cDNA libraries came from 5' RACE performed with UMI labels. Using the 5' RACE reads, TCRdb records one entry per CDR3 protein without DNA. This sample's table has 8,000 or so distinct CDR3 sequences. Points on this clonotype: Its target is not known.

Sequencing was performed on naive CXCR3- CD8+ T cells from blood. Sample subset: CD45RO-CCR7+CD27+CD95- naive CD8+ T cells lacking CXCR3 (TNR3-). The clonotype originates from a human donor in good health. Some clones in this sample may be carry-over from other donors' samples.

This chain's CDR3 is CSARTSSYNEQFF. The chain couples TRBV29-1 to TRBJ2-1; the TCRdb call, TRBD2, lacks DNA for checking. CDR1 SQVTM and CDR2 ANQGSEA come from the germline V gene. The CDR3 is 13 residues long.